This TCR beta chain stems from a study of human T cells and chemical hapten exposure. Across the study: Sensitization applied 2% DPC to approximately 2 cm by approximately 2 cm of upper inner arm skin. Study results and caveats: Counts of TCRs expanded at PT1 correlated positively with patch test score. TCRs above 1 in 1000 frequency did not change with DPC sensitization.

The sample's time point: patch test 3, about 24 weeks after DPC sensitization. As to treatment: therapeutic diphenylcyclopropenone sensitization with weekly scalp DPC. Blood, whole and unfractionated, served as the source for total RNA extraction. MiXCR was run by TCRdb on the RACE reads, yielding one entry per CDR3 protein. The table records roughly 69,000 distinct CDR3 sequences, approximately 11% of them present only once. The CDR3 has 18 residues. The junction had 16 bases not matched to a gene; V was cut back by 6 bases and J by 9 bases. In regard to this clonotype: Its antigen is as yet unknown.

Sequences were derived from whole blood, sampled in connection with sensitization to the hapten diphenylcyclopropenone (DPC). The TCR originated in a woman aged 25-40 years with alopecia areata. Some clones in this sample may be carry-over from other donors' samples. The gene calls are TRBV12-3 or TRBV12-4 and TRBJ2-1; 14 nucleotides agree with TRBD2. CDR3 nucleotide sequence: TGTGCCAGCAGCTCTCCTCATCTGACTAGCGGGAGGGCCGGTGAGCAGTTCTTC. Translated: CASSSPHLTSGRAGEQFF.